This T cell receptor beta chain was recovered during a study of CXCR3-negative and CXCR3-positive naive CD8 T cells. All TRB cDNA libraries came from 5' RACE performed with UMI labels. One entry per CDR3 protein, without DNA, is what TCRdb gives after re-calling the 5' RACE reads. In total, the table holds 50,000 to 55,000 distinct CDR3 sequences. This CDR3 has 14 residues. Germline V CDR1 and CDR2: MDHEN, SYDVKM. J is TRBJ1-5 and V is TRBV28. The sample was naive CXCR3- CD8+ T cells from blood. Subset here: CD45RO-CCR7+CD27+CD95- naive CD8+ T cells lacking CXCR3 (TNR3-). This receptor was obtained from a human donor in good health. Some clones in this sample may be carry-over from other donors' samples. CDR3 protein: CASREVDRNQPQHF.